The 22 T cell receptor beta chains below all came from one sample that was sequenced in a study of T-cell reconstitution after alpha-beta-depleted transplantation in children (dated by TCRdb to the mid-2010s). Library creation used PCR. The sample was run on an Illumina HiSeq 2500. TCR library preparation used molecular barcoding, with unique molecular identifiers applied to normalize quantification of the TCRbeta repertoire. The public sequencing data were trimmed at Q25 with fastp and processed into clonotypes with MiXCR by TCRdb, which kept only in-frame beta chains. Identical CDR3 proteins give one entry, which carries the most common genes and DNA. The sample has some 200,000 distinct CDR3 sequences on record, around 9.9% of them singletons. The biggest ten clones account for 28% of the sample. This specimen's treatment or condition label, per the study, means: allogeneic hematopoietic cell transplantation with graft depleted of TCRalphabeta T cells and CD19 B cells.

The source material was PBMCs, sampled before TCRalphabeta/CD19-depleted stem cell transplant. The receptors stem from a child less than two years old with acute myeloid leukemia, due to receive a stem cell transplant.

Ten or more counts support this clonotype. The V gene is TRBV7-2, the J gene TRBJ2-5; D is perhaps TRBD2 (5 bases). The CDR3 spans 13 residues. Trimming took 5 bases from V and 2 from J, leaving 9 bases between them. Per germline, CDR1 SGHTA and CDR2 FQGNSA. The CDR3 spells CASSRGAQETQYF. As DNA, the CDR3 is TGTGCCAGCAGCCGGGGAGCACAAGAGACCCAGTACTTC. Based on the CDR3 plus reference TRBV7-2 and TRBJ2-5, the full variable domain is GAGVSQSPSNKVTEKGKDVELRCDPISGHTALYWYRQSLGQGLEFLIYFQGNSAPDKSGLPSDRFSAERTGGSVSTLTIQRTQQEDSAVYLCASSRGAQETQYFGPGTRLLVL.

As regards this clonotype: This sequence may be a read error, since a much larger clone differs from it by one base. Since the CDR3 does not end with the conserved phenylalanine or tryptophan, this likely comes from a read error. The chain links TRBV29-1 to TRBJ1-1; no clear D gene. Trimming took 4 bases from V and 4 from J, leaving 7 bases between them. The CDR3 is 11 residues long. Germline CDR1 and CDR2: SQVTM and ANQGSEA. The DNA for the CDR3 is TGCAGCGTTGTGGAGGGCACTGAAGCTTTCTCT. This gives the protein CSVVEGTEAFS.

This clonotype showed up many times. This chain joins TRBV5-8 and TRBJ2-3; 13 bases map to TRBD2. The CDR3 has 16 residues. From germline, CDR1 is SGHTS and CDR2 YDEGEE. J gave up 3 bases and V 0 bases, and 1 base lay outside the gene matches. The CDR3 sequence: CASSLELAGGTDTQYF. Written as DNA, the CDR3 is TGTGCCAGCAGCTTGGAACTAGCGGGAGGGACAGATACGCAGTATTTT.

This clonotype was observed many times. The chain combines TRBV20-1 with TRBJ2-3, with 11 positions matching TRBD2. V was clipped by 3 bases and J by 0 bases; unmatched bases: 11. This CDR3 contains 18 residues. Per germline, CDR1 DFQATT and CDR2 SNEGSKA (reference sequence). CDR3 nucleotide sequence: TGCAGTGCTAGCCCGTGGACTAGCGGGCGTACTAGCACAGATACGCAGTATTTT. Amino acid sequence: CSASPWTSGRTSTDTQYF.

This clonotype appeared many times. This chain connects TRBV7-2 to TRBJ2-2; tentative D call: TRBD2 (6 bases). This CDR3 is 16 amino acids long. CDR1 is SGHTA, CDR2 FQGNSA, per germline. Trimming removed 5 bases from V and 0 bases from J, with 13 bases in between. CDR3 sequence: CASSLVIAANTGELFF. CDR3 nucleotide sequence: TGTGCCAGCAGCCTGGTCATAGCGGCGAACACCGGGGAGCTGTTTTTT.

This clonotype came up many times. The chain is built from TRBV5-5 and TRBJ2-2, with unresolved D. This CDR3 region has 18 residues. The ends were cut back, 2 bases at V and 4 bases at J, with 21 bases in the middle. Germline values: CDR1 SGHKS, CDR2 YYEKEE (reference sequence). This chain's CDR3 is CASSLGRTESLITGELFF. CDR3 sequence (DNA): TGTGCCAGCAGCTTAGGGCGGACGGAAAGTTTAATCACCGGGGAGCTGTTTTTT.

This clonotype was found many times. The chain recombines TRBV6-1 with TRBJ2-3; D unresolved. The CDR3 extends over 16 amino acids. V was cut by 3 bases and J by 2 bases, with 15 bases left in between. CDR1 and CDR2 from the germline V gene are MNHNS and SASEGT. The CDR3 sequence: CASSDPLLPSTDTQYF. The CDR3 nucleotides read TGTGCCAGCAGTGACCCCCTTTTGCCATCCACAGATACGCAGTATTTT.

The table lists this clonotype with many counts. V usage is TRBV7-9 and J usage is TRBJ2-2; D tentatively fits TRBD1 or TRBD2 (5 bases each). Trimming removed 3 bases at V and 7 bases at J, with 15 bases between. The CDR3 has 15 amino acids. The germline CDR1 and CDR2 sequences are SEHNR and FQNEAQ (reference sequence). CDR3 amino acids: CASSFGGLQGGELFF. The DNA for the CDR3 is TGTGCCAGCAGCTTTGGTGGACTCCAGGGCGGGGAGCTGTTTTTT.

The table lists this clonotype with a few counts. The rearrangement joins TRBV20-1 to TRBJ1-2; a weak D match, TRBD1 (5 bases). Germline V gene lookup returns CDR1 DFQATT and CDR2 SNEGSKA (reference sequence). The CDR3 extends over 13 amino acids. V lost 5 bases to trimming and J lost 8 bases, with 18 bases between them. Here the CDR3 reads CSAQTVVEEGYTF. In DNA, the CDR3 is TGCAGTGCTCAGACAGTCGTAGAGGAGGGCTACACCTTC.

Only a few counts were recorded for this clonotype. J is TRBJ1-1 and V is TRBV6-1; TRBD1 might be the D (5 bases). The CDR3 is 16 residues long. Germline CDR1 MNHNS, CDR2 SASEGT. With 7 bases removed from V and 0 bases from J, the gap between germline ends came to 18 bases. The CDR3 sequence is CASKGAGTYMNTEAFF. The CDR3 DNA reads as TGTGCCAGCAAGGGAGCAGGGACGTACATGAACACTGAAGCTTTCTTT.

This clonotype came up many times. V gene TRBV4-2 combines with J gene TRBJ2-7; D might be TRBD2 (5 bases). The germline gives CDR1 LGHNA, CDR2 YNFKEQ. Between the trimmed V and J ends, which lost 0 bases and 1 base, there was a span of 10 bases. This CDR3 spans 15 amino acids. The CDR3 coding sequence is TGTGCCAGCAGCCAAGATCGAACTAGGTCCTACGAGCAGTACTTC. Translating it yields CASSQDRTRSYEQYF.

The CDR3 sequence: CASSLPGENQPQHF. The CDR3 coding sequence is TGTGCCAGCAGTTTACCGGGGGAGAATCAGCCCCAGCATTTT. The chain employs TRBV28 and TRBJ1-5; a possible D gene is TRBD1 (5 bases). CDR3 length: 14 amino acids. Trimming took off 2 bases at V and 4 bases at J, with 9 bases between the two ends. Per germline, CDR1 MDHEN and CDR2 SYDVKM.

This clonotype was counted many times. The chain uses TRBV6-5 and TRBJ2-3; possible D gene TRBD2, 5 bases. Looked up from germline, CDR1 is MNHEY and CDR2 is SVGAGI. The V end was cut by 1 base, the J end by 1 base, with 9 bases between. The CDR3 extends over 15 amino acids. The CDR3 nucleotides are TGTGCCAGCAGTTACTGGGGAGTTGGCACAGATACGCAGTATTTT. Residues: CASSYWGVGTDTQYF.

This clonotype was recorded at least ten times. The genes are TRBV7-2 and TRBJ1-2; D gene ambiguous. Trimming stripped 0 bases from V and 6 bases from J, with 11 bases between. CDR1 and CDR2 from the germline V gene are SGHTA and FQGNSA. This CDR3 has 14 residues. As DNA, the CDR3 is TGTGCCAGCAGCTTAGCGAGGAGGGCTGATGGCTACACCTTC. Its translation: CASSLARRADGYTF.

This clonotype was found many times. This chain links TRBV3-1 with TRBJ2-2; 7 bases line up with TRBD1. V trimming: 6 bases; J trimming: 3 bases; junction bases outside the gene matches: 7. CDR1 LGHDT and CDR2 YNNKEL come from the germline V gene (reference sequence). The CDR3 is 15 amino acids. CDR3 sequence reads: CASRRQGSDTGELFF. In nucleotides, the CDR3 is TGTGCCAGCAGACGACAGGGATCGGACACCGGGGAGCTGTTTTTT.

This clonotype was observed at least ten times. J is TRBJ2-3 and V is TRBV10-1, with TRBD2 identical over 7 bases. V trimming: 4 bases; J trimming: 2 bases; junction bases outside the gene matches: 9. CDR1 is WNHNN, CDR2 SYGVQD, per germline (reference sequence). There are 16 residues in the CDR3. CDR3 in amino acids: CASSGIAGGDTDTQYF. CDR3 DNA: TGCGCCAGCAGTGGGATAGCGGGCGGGGACACAGATACGCAGTATTTT.

This clonotype was seen repeatedly, ten times or more. The chain links TRBV11-2 to TRBJ1-1, with TRBD1 matching 8 bases. V shed 6 bases and J 5 bases; nucleotides not matched to a gene: 11. The CDR3 has 15 residues. Germline-derived CDR1 and CDR2 are SGHAT and FQNNGV. This CDR3 reads CASRIPGGAKTEAFF. The DNA of the CDR3 is TGTGCCAGCAGGATCCCAGGGGGCGCGAAGACTGAAGCTTTCTTT. Looking up the rest from reference TRBV11-2 and TRBJ1-1 gives the full variable domain: EAGVAQSPRYKIIEKRQSVAFWCNPISGHATLYWYQQILGQGPKLLIQFQNNGVVDDSQLPKDRFSAERLKGVDSTLKIQPAKLEDSAVYLCASRIPGGAKTEAFFGQGTRLTVV.

This clonotype was picked up many times. V and J are TRBV7-9 and TRBJ2-5, with a possible D match to TRBD2 (6 bases). CDR1 is SEHNR, CDR2 FQNEAQ, per germline (reference sequence). The CDR3 totals 14 residues. Trimming pared 5 bases from V and 3 bases from J, leaving 13 bases between. DNA of the CDR3: TGTGCCAGCAGCACGACTAGTTGGGAAGAGACCCAGTACTTC. Amino acids: CASSTTSWEETQYF.

This clonotype has ten or more counts. The chain combines TRBV29-1 with TRBJ2-1; D unclear. V lost 0 bases and J lost 7, with 13 bases in between. Germline V CDR1 and CDR2: SQVTM, ANQGSEA. CDR3 length equals 14 residues. The CDR3, as DNA: TGCAGCGTTGAAGATCTTCGTACCCCTAATGAGCAGTTCTTC. Its protein product is CSVEDLRTPNEQFF.

This clonotype was recorded at least ten times. The rearrangement joins TRBV20-1 to TRBJ2-1; D possibly matches TRBD1 or TRBD2 (5 bases each). V gave up 4 bases and J gave up 5 bases, with 15 bases separating them. Germline V gene lookup returns CDR1 DFQATT and CDR2 SNEGSKA (reference sequence). The CDR3 spans 14 residues. The CDR3 nucleotides read TGCAGTGCTAAGACCGGGACCTCTAACAATGAGCAGTTCTTC. It encodes CSAKTGTSNNEQFF.

There are many counts of this clonotype. This chain links TRBV12-3 or TRBV12-4 with TRBJ2-7; tentative D call: TRBD2 (5 bases). Between the trimmed V and J ends, which lost 1 base and 1 base, there was a span of 20 bases. The length of the CDR3 is 18 residues. The CDR3 DNA follows: TGTGCCAGCAGTTTAGGTCTCAGGCGGGCGGGTTCTTCCTACGAGCAGTACTTC. Its translation is CASSLGLRRAGSSYEQYF.

This clonotype was seen repeatedly, ten times or more. The V call is TRBV27, the J call TRBJ2-7, with 8 positions matching TRBD1. Per germline, CDR1 MNHEY and CDR2 SMNVEV (reference sequence). The ends lost 5 bases at V and 2 bases at J; junction bases unmatched: 8. The CDR3 consists of 15 residues. Here the CDR3 reads CASSTRGQVTYEQYF. CDR3 bases: TGTGCCAGCAGTACCCGGGGACAGGTTACCTACGAGCAGTACTTC.